One sample yielded the 29 T cell receptor beta chains listed below, sequenced in a study of blood T cell repertoires in COVID-19. Sequencing was performed with immunoSEQ multiplex PCR; in TCRdb, only in-frame clones are kept and a portion is missing. The sample yields fewer than 130,000 clones, over 75% seen once. Sequencing used peripheral blood. These receptors were collected from a woman aged 80 or over with active or convalescent COVID-19.

This clone was counted between two and nine times. This chain connects TRBV28 to TRBJ1-2, with 7 bases aligning to TRBD1. The germline V gene encodes CDR1 MDHEN and CDR2 SYDVKM. The V segment lost 6 bases and the J segment 4 bases; nucleotides outside the gene matches: 17. The CDR3 totals 17 residues. The CDR3 loop reads CASRYPQGLFGFYGYTF. The CDR3 region has the DNA TGTGCCAGCAGATACCCACAGGGGTTATTCGGATTCTATGGCTACACCTTC.

The chain uses TRBV7-9 and TRBJ2-5, with 9 bases identical to TRBD1. The CDR3 is 16 amino acids. J gave up 5 bases and V 0 bases, and 7 bases lay outside the gene matches. Germline values: CDR1 SEHNR, CDR2 FQNEAQ (reference sequence). CDR3 amino acids: CASSLAPGQGLETQYF. The CDR3 nucleotides read TGTGCCAGCAGCTTAGCTCCGGGACAGGGTCTGGAGACCCAGTACTTC.

V and J are TRBV12-3 or TRBV12-4 and TRBJ2-5; 8 positions agree with TRBD2. The CDR3 length is 13 residues. V was clipped by 5 bases and J by 5 bases; unmatched bases: 4. CDR3 sequence (DNA): TGTGCCAGCAGTCAAGCGGGAGACGAGACCCAGTACTTC. Residues: CASSQAGDETQYF.

This chain links TRBV7-6 with TRBJ2-7, with D perhaps TRBD2 (6 bases). The CDR3 contains 15 residues. Trimming shortened V by 5 bases and J by 0 bases, and 14 bases separated the two germline ends. The germline CDR1 and CDR2 sequences are SGHVS and FNYEAQ. CDR3 amino acids: CASSEQAGSSYEQYF. The CDR3 DNA follows: TGTGCCAGCAGCGAACAAGCGGGTAGCTCCTACGAGCAGTACTTC.

This clone has just a few counts. The chain couples TRBV25-1 to TRBJ1-2; D remains unclear. The CDR3 is 12 amino acids. Germline loops: CDR1 MGHDK, CDR2 SYGVNS. V lost 3 bases and J lost 1, with 3 bases in between. The CDR3 protein is CASSDSNYGYTF. The DNA for the CDR3 is TGTGCCAGCAGTGATAGTAACTATGGCTACACCTTC.

V usage is TRBV6-2 or TRBV6-3 and J usage is TRBJ1-2, with D hard to call. V was cut by 2 bases and J by 4 bases, with 14 bases left in between. This CDR3 is built from 15 residues. Looked up from germline, CDR1 is MNHEY and CDR2 is SVGEGT. The DNA of the CDR3 is TGTGCCAGCAGTTACGACACCTCCCTGGGCTATGGCTACACCTTC. It yields the protein CASSYDTSLGYGYTF.

This clone was seen only once. The gene calls are TRBV27 and TRBJ2-7; 10 bases match TRBD1. Germline assignment: CDR1 MNHEY and CDR2 SMNVEV (reference sequence). Germline trimming cut 6 bases from V and 6 bases from J; bases unmatched to any gene: 8. The CDR3 totals 14 residues. CDR3 sequence: CASSLRGTGVEQYF. The CDR3 DNA reads as TGTGCCAGCAGCTTACGTGGGACAGGGGTCGAGCAGTACTTC.

The rearrangement joins TRBV6-5 to TRBJ2-5; 7 bases are a match to TRBD2. The CDR3 extends over 15 amino acids. V was pared by 8 bases and J by 5 bases, with 14 bases of the junction left unmatched. CDR1 is MNHEY, CDR2 SVGAGI, per germline. The DNA of the CDR3 is TGTGCCAGCGCCAGGCCCGGACTAGAGGGGGAGACCCAGTACTTC. Its translation: CASARPGLEGETQYF.

J is TRBJ2-7 and V is TRBV6-5, with a possible D match to TRBD2 (5 bases). The CDR3 length is 15 residues. Germline V lookup: CDR1 MNHEY, CDR2 SVGAGI. V was pared by 2 bases and J by 5 bases, with 16 bases between. The CDR3 DNA reads as TGTGCCAGCAGTTACGCGGCTAGGAGCGGCGACGAGCAGTACTTC. The encoded protein is CASSYAARSGDEQYF.

This chain links TRBV4-2 with TRBJ1-2, with no clear D. V was shortened by 1 base and J by 1 base, with 10 bases between the two germline ends. Germline-derived CDR1 and CDR2 are LGHNA and YNFKEQ. The CDR3 has 15 amino acids. In DNA form, the CDR3 reads TGTGCCAGCAGCCAAGGTACAGCAGTTAACTATGGCTACACCTTC. Its protein product is CASSQGTAVNYGYTF.

This rearrangement joins TRBV12-5 to TRBJ1-6; 8 nucleotides agree with TRBD1. The CDR3 contains 18 residues. V shed 6 bases, J shed 7 bases, and the junction held 17 bases outside the gene matches. Germline CDR1 is LGHNT and CDR2 is FRNRAP. The CDR3 spells CASGSASGGFSWNSPLHF. The CDR3 nucleotides read TGTGCTAGTGGATCGGCGTCAGGGGGCTTTTCGTGGAATTCACCCCTCCACTTT.

This chain links TRBV5-4 with TRBJ1-4; TRBD1 matches at 9 bases. With V trimmed by 4 bases and J by 7 bases, 5 bases remained unmatched. This CDR3 contains 14 residues. CDR1 and CDR2 from the germline V gene are SGHNT and YYREEE (reference sequence). The CDR3 nucleotides read TGTGCCAGCAGCCGGACAGGGGACACTGAAAAACTGTTTTTT. It translates to CASSRTGDTEKLFF.

V is TRBV7-9 and J is TRBJ1-2, with 9 positions matching TRBD1. V lost 5 bases, J lost 3 bases, and 7 bases stayed unmatched. This CDR3 is 15 amino acids long. The germline V gene has CDR1 SEHNR and CDR2 FQNEAQ (reference sequence). CDR3 sequence (DNA): TGTGCCAGCAGCGTACAGGGGGCGGAGGACTATGGCTACACCTTC. The encoded protein is CASSVQGAEDYGYTF.

This clone was seen once. This chain connects TRBV4-2 to TRBJ2-4; 7 bases are a match to TRBD1. Germline CDR1 LGHNA, CDR2 YNFKEQ. V lost 1 base and J lost 1; bases outside the gene matches: 4. There are 16 residues in the CDR3. CDR3 in DNA: TGTGCCAGCAGCCAAGTAGGGGGCGATGCCAAAAACATTCAGTACTTC. Translated, it gives CASSQVGGDAKNIQYF.

This chain uses TRBV2 with TRBJ2-7; D perhaps matches TRBD1 (5 bases). Germline lookup yields CDR1 SNHLY and CDR2 FYNNEI. Trimming pared 4 bases from V and 0 bases from J, leaving 13 bases between. The CDR3 totals 15 residues. The DNA for the CDR3 is TGTGCCAGCAGTGGACCTGACAGTTACTCCTACGAGCAGTACTTC. It encodes CASSGPDSYSYEQYF.

The V call is TRBV21-1, the J call TRBJ1-4; no check of the table's D call, TRBD1, against the DNA was made. TRBV21-1 is a known pseudogene. The CDR3 is made up of 14 amino acids. CDR3 sequence reads: CASSKQGSNEKLFF. The CDR3 DNA reads as TGTGCCAGCAGCAAACAGGGATCTAATGAAAAACTGTTTTTT.

Note on this clone: One junction end disagrees with the germline gene, perhaps due to a read error. The same CDR3 can be traced to other DNA sequences in this sample. The gene calls are TRBV19 and TRBJ2-5; 10 bases align to TRBD2. Germline assignment: CDR1 LNHDA and CDR2 SQIVND (reference sequence). This CDR3 has 15 amino acids. Here the CDR3 reads CASSRRASGSETQYF. The CDR3 bases are TGTGCCAGTAGTAGGAGGGCTAGCGGGAGTGAGACTCAGTACTTC.

The chain uses TRBV20-1 and TRBJ2-1; a weak D match, TRBD2 (5 bases). The CDR3 is made up of 11 amino acids. CDR1 DFQATT and CDR2 SNEGSKA come from the germline V gene (reference sequence). Trimming pared 2 bases from V and 9 bases from J, leaving 8 bases between. The CDR3 reads CSARRTFEQFF. CDR3 nucleotides: TGCAGTGCTAGACGGACTTTTGAGCAGTTCTTC.

This clone was picked up a small number of times. The V and J genes are TRBV24-1 and TRBJ1-4; D gene unclear. Germline CDR1 reads KGHDR; CDR2 reads SFDVKD. The V and J ends lost 7 bases and 4 bases respectively, with 9 bases between them. The CDR3 is made up of 13 amino acids. Here the CDR3 reads CATSRGFNEKLFF. DNA for the CDR3: TGTGCCACCAGCAGAGGGTTTAATGAAAAACTGTTTTTT.

This chain joins TRBV28 and TRBJ1-2; possible D gene TRBD1, 5 bases. The CDR3 loop spans 12 amino acids. Per the germline V gene, CDR1 is MDHEN and CDR2 is SYDVKM. Trimming cost V 7 bases and J 4 bases, with 10 bases left between them. CDR3 DNA: TGTGCCAGCACCGCCAGGGTCTATGGCTACACCTTC. Its protein is CASTARVYGYTF.

This clone was recorded once. J is TRBJ2-1 and V is TRBV7-8; D is perhaps TRBD1 (6 bases). The CDR3 has 15 residues. V was pared by 5 bases and J by 9 bases, with 20 bases between. Germline V gene data show CDR1 as SGHVS and CDR2 as FQNEAQ. The chain's CDR3 is CASSHRGHGDGEQFF. For the CDR3, the DNA is TGTGCCAGCAGCCACCGGGGACACGGGGATGGTGAGCAGTTCTTC.

The rearrangement joins TRBV5-1 to TRBJ1-1; D is uncertain. Germline CDR1 is SGHRS and CDR2 is YFSETQ. The CDR3 contains 18 residues. V gave up 2 bases and J gave up 0 bases, with 20 bases separating them. The CDR3 loop is CASSLGPQSGPMNTEAFF. CDR3 nucleotides: TGCGCCAGCAGCTTAGGACCCCAAAGCGGGCCCATGAACACTGAAGCTTTCTTT.

The table lists this clone with a count of one. J is TRBJ1-1 and V is TRBV28; D remains ambiguous. Trimming stripped 8 bases from V and 7 bases from J, with 17 bases between. Germline lookup yields CDR1 MDHEN and CDR2 SYDVKM. The CDR3 consists of 13 residues. The CDR3 DNA follows: TGTGCCAGCGTACGTGGAGGTGGGATTGAAGCTTTCTTT. Translating it yields CASVRGGGIEAFF.

The chain has TRBV15 and TRBJ1-2, with D perhaps matching TRBD1 (6 bases). This CDR3 spans 13 amino acids. Germline-derived CDR1 and CDR2 are LNHNV and YYDKDF (reference sequence). The V end was cut by 0 bases, the J end by 9 bases, with 11 bases between. The CDR3 DNA reads TGTGCCACCAGCAGAGACCATGGACAGAGCTACACCTTC. Protein product: CATSRDHGQSYTF. The variable domain in full, with the rest retrieved from reference TRBV15 and TRBJ1-2, is DAMVIQNPRYQVTQFGKPVTLSCSQTLNHNVMYWYQQKSSQAPKLLFHYYDKDFNNEADTPDNFQSRRPNTSFCFLDIRSPGLGDTAMYLCATSRDHGQSYTFGSGTRLTVV.

The sample holds one count of this clone. The chain joins TRBV2 to TRBJ2-2; 8 bases are a match to TRBD1. CDR1 and CDR2 from the germline V gene are SNHLY and FYNNEI. Trimming cost V 11 bases and J 3 bases; bases outside gene matches: 11. The CDR3 loop spans 15 amino acids. The CDR3 DNA is TGTGCCTCCCAGACAGGGGCTGTGGACACCGGGGAGCTGTTTTTT. Translated, it gives CASQTGAVDTGELFF.

The J gene is TRBJ2-6, the V gene TRBV6-2 or TRBV6-3; D is undetermined. Germline loops: CDR1 MNHEY, CDR2 SVGEGT. V lost 2 bases to trimming and J lost 0 bases, with 14 bases between them. The CDR3 length is 18 residues. The CDR3 DNA is TGTGCCAGCAGTTACCGAGGCAGTTTCTCCTCTGGGGCCAACGTCCTGACTTTC. This encodes CASSYRGSFSSGANVLTF.

The chain combines TRBV7-9 with TRBJ2-4, with 7 positions matching TRBD1. Germline CDR1 and CDR2: SEHNR and FQNEAQ (reference sequence). The CDR3 has 15 residues. The V segment lost 5 bases and the J segment 4 bases; nucleotides outside the gene matches: 8. The CDR3: CASSRWAGGKNIQYF. CDR3 DNA: TGTGCCAGCAGCCGGTGGGCAGGGGGAAAAAACATTCAGTACTTC.

The V gene is TRBV18, the J gene TRBJ2-4; 7 positions agree with TRBD2. CDR3 length: 19 amino acids. The V and J ends lost 6 bases and 2 bases, in that order; junction bases with no gene match: 19. CDR1 and CDR2 from the germline V gene are KGHSH and LQKENI. The CDR3 nucleotides read TGTGCCAGCTCGCACGGACTAGGCATTATAGGCTTGTCCAAAAACATTCAGTACTTC. Protein product: CASSHGLGIIGLSKNIQYF. The variable domain in full, with the rest retrieved from reference TRBV18 and TRBJ2-4, is NAGVMQNPRHLVRRRGQEARLRCSPMKGHSHVYWYRQLPEEGLKFMVYLQKENIIDESGMPKERFSAEFPKEGPSILRIQQVVRGDSAAYFCASSHGLGIIGLSKNIQYFGAGTRLSVL.

V is TRBV2 and J is TRBJ1-2, with D unclear. The CDR3 spans 12 residues. Germline V gene lookup returns CDR1 SNHLY and CDR2 FYNNEI. V was clipped by 10 bases and J by 5 bases, with 14 bases between them. In DNA, the CDR3 is TGTGCCACCCGCGACGGCGGATATGGCTACACCTTC. Translating it yields CATRDGGYGYTF.